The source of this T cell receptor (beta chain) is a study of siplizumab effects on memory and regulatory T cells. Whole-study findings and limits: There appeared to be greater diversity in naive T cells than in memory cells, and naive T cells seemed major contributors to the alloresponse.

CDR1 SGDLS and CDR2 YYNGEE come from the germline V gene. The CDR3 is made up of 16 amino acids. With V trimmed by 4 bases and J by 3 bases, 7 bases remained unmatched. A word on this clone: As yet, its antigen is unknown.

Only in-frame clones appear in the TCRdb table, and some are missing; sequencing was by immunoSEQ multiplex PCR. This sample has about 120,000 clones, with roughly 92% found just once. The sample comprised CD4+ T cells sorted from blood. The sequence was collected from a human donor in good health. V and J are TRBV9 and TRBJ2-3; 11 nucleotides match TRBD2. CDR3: CASSTYLAGGTDTQYF. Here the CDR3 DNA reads TGTGCCAGCAGCACCTATCTAGCGGGAGGTACAGATACGCAGTATTTT.